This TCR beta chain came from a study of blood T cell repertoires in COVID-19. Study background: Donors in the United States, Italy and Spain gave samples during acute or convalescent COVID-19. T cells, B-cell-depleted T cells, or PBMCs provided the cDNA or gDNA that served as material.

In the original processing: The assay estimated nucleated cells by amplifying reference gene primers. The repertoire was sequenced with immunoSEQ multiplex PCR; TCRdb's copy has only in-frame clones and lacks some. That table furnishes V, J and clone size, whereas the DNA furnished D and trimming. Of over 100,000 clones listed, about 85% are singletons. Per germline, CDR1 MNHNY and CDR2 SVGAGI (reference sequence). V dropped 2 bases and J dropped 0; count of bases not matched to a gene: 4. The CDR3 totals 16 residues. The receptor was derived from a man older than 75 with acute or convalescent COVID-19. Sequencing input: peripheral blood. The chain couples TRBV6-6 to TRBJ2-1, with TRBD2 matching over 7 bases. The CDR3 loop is CASSYGGSHSYNEQFF. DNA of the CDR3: TGTGCCAGCAGTTACGGCGGGAGCCACTCCTACAATGAGCAGTTCTTC.